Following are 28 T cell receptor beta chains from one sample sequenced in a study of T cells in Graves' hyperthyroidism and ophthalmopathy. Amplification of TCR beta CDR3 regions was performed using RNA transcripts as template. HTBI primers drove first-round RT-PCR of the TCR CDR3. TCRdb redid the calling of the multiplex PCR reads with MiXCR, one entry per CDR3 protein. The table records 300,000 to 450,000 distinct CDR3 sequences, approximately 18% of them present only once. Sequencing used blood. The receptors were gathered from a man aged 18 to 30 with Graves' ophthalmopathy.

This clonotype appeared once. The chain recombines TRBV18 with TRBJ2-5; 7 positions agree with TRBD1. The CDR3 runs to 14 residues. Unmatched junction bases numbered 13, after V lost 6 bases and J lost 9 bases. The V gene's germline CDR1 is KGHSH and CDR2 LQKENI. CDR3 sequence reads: CASSREGGPRPQYF. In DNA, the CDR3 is TGTGCCAGCTCCCGCGAAGGGGGCCCGAGGCCCCAGTACTTC.

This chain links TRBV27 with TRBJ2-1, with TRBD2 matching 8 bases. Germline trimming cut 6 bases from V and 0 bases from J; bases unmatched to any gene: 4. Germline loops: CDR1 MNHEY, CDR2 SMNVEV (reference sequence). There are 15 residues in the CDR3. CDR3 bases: TGTGCCAGCAGCTCACGGGGGGGCTCCTACAATGAGCAGTTCTTC. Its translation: CASSSRGGSYNEQFF.

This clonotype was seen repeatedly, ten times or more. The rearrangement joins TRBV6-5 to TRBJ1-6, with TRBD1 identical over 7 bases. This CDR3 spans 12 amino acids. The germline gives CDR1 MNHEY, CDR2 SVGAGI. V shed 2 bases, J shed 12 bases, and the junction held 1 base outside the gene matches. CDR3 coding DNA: TGTGCCAGCAGTTACGCAGGGGGACCCCTCCACTTT. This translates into CASSYAGGPLHF.

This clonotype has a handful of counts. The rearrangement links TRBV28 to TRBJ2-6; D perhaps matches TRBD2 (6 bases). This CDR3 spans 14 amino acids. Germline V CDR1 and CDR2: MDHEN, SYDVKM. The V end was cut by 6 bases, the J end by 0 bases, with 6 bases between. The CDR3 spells CASREGSGANVLTF. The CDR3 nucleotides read TGTGCCAGCAGGGAGGGCTCTGGGGCCAACGTCCTGACTTTC.

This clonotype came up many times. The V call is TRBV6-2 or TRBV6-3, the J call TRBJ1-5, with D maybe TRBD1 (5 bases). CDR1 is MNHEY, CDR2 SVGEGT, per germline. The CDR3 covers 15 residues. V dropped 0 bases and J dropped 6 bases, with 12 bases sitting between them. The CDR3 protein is CASSYSMGLGQPQHF. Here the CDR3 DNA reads TGTGCCAGCAGTTACTCGATGGGGCTCGGTCAGCCCCAGCATTTT.

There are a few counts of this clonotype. CDR3 protein: CASREDRADTIYF. CDR3 nucleotides: TGTGCCAGCAGAGAGGACAGGGCAGACACCATATATTTT. The chain recombines TRBV6-1 with TRBJ1-3; TRBD1 aligns across 8 bases. Germline CDR1 reads MNHNS; CDR2 reads SASEGT. V was pared by 6 bases and J by 8 bases, with 6 bases of the junction left unmatched. CDR3 length: 13 amino acids.

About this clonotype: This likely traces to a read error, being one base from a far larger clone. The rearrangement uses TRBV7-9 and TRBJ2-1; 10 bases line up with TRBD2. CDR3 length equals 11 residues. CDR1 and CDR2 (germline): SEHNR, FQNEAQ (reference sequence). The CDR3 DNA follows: TGTGCCGGCAGCGGGGGGGATGAGCAGTTCTTC. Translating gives CAGSGGDEQFF.

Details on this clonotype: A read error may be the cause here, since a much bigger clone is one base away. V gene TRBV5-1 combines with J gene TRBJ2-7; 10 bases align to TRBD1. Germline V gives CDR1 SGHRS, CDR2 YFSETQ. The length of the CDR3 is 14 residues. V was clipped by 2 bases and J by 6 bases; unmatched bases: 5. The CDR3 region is CASSFGQGVGEQYF. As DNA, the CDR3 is TGCGCCAGCAGCTTCGGACAGGGGGTCGGCGAGCAGTACTTC.

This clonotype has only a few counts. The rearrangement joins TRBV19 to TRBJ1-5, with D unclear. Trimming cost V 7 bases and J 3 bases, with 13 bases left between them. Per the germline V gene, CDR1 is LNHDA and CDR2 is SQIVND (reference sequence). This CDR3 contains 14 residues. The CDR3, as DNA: TGTGCCAGTACCGACCATTCCGCCAATCAGCCCCAGCATTTT. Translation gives CASTDHSANQPQHF.

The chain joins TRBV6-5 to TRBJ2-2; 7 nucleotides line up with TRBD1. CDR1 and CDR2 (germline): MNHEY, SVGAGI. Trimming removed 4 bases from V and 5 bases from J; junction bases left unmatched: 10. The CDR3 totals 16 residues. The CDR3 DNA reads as TGTGCCAGCAGTTCCCAGAGGACAGGACTTACCGGGGAGCTGTTTTTT. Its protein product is CASSSQRTGLTGELFF.

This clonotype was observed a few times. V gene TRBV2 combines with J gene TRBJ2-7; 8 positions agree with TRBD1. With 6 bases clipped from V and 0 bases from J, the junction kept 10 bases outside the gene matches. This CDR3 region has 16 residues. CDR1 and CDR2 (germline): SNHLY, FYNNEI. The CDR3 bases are TGTGCCAGCAGCGCCCACCGGGACAGGTCCTCCTACGAGCAGTACTTC. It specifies CASSAHRDRSSYEQYF.

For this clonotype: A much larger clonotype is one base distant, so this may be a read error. CDR3 in DNA: TGTGCCAGCAGCGTAGAAGGGGGGGTTGGGCAAGAGACCCAGTACTTC. Amino acid sequence: CASSVEGGVGQETQYF. The gene calls are TRBV9 and TRBJ2-5; D is perhaps TRBD2 (7 bases). Germline V lookup: CDR1 SGDLS, CDR2 YYNGEE. V was clipped by 0 bases and J by 2 bases, with 14 bases between them. The CDR3 runs 16 residues. The full variable domain, in which reference TRBV9 and TRBJ2-5 provide the parts outside the CDR3, is DSGVTQTPKHLITATGQRVTLRCSPRSGDLSVYWYQQSLDQGLQFLIQYYNGEERAKGNILERFSAQQFPDLHSELNLSSLELGDSALYFCASSVEGGVGQETQYFGPGTRLLVL.

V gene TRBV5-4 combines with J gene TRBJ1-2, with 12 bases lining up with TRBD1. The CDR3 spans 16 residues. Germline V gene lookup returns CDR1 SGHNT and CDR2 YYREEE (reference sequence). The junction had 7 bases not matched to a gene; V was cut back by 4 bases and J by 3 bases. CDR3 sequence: CASSPPGQGAHYGYTF. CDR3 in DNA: TGTGCCAGCAGCCCACCGGGACAGGGGGCTCACTATGGCTACACCTTC. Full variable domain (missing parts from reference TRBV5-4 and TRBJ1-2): ETGVTQSPTHLIKTRGQQVTLRCSSQSGHNTVSWYQQALGQGPQFIFQYYREEENGRGNFPPRFSGLQFPNYSSELNVNALELDDSALYLCASSPPGQGAHYGYTFGSGTRLTVV.

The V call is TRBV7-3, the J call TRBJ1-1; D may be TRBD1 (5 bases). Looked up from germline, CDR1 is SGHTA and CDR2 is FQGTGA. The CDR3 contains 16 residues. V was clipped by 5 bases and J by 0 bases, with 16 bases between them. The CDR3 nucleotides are TGTGCCAGCAGCCCGGGAGGGGTCATTGTGAACACTGAAGCTTTCTTT. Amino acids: CASSPGGVIVNTEAFF.

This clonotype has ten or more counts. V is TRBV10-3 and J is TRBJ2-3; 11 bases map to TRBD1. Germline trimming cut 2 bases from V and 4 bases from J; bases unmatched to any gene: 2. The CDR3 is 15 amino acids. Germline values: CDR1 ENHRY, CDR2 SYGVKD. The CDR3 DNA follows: TGTGCCATCAGTGAGGGGGGACAGGGGGCAGATACGCAGTATTTT. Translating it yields CAISEGGQGADTQYF.

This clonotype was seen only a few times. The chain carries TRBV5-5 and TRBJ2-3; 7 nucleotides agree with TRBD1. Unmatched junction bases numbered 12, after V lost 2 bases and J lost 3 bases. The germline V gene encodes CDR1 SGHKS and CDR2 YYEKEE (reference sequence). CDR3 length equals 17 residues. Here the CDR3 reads CASSLGTAQSITDTQYF. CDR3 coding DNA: TGTGCCAGCAGCTTAGGGACAGCCCAGAGTATTACAGATACGCAGTATTTT.

This chain's CDR3 is CASSRLPTSGALNEQFF. The CDR3 nucleotides are TGTGCCAGCAGCCGCCTCCCGACTAGCGGGGCTCTCAATGAGCAGTTCTTC. The chain has TRBV3-1 and TRBJ2-1, with TRBD2 identical over 11 bases. The V gene's germline CDR1 is LGHDT and CDR2 YNNKEL (reference sequence). The junction had 11 bases not matched to a gene; V was cut back by 4 bases and J by 6 bases. The CDR3 consists of 17 residues.

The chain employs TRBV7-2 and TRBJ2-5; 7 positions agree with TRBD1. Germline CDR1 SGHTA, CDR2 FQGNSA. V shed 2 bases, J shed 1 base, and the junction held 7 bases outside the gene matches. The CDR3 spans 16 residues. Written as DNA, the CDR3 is TGTGCCAGCAGCTTATACTTAGGGGGCTTCCAAGAGACCCAGTACTTC. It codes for CASSLYLGGFQETQYF.

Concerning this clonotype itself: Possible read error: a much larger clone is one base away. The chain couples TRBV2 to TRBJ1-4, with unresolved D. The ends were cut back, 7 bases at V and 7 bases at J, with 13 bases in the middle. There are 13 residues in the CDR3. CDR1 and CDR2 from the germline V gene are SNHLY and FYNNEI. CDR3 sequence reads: CASTRSGIEKLFF. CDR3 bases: TGTGCCAGCACTCGGTCTGGGATTGAAAAACTGTTTTTT.

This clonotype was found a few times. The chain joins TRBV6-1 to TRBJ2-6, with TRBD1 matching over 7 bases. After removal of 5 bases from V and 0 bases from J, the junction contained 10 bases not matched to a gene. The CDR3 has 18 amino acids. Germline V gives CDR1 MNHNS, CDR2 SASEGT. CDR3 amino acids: CASSSTYRGSSGANVLTF. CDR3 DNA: TGTGCCAGCAGTTCGACGTACAGGGGCTCCTCTGGGGCCAACGTCCTGACTTTC.

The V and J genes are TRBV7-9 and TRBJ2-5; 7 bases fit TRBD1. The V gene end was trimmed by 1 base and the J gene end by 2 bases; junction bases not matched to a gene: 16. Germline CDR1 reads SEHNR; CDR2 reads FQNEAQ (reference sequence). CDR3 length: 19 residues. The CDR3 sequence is CASSLVRTGNLGQQETQYF. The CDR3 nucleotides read TGTGCCAGCAGCTTAGTCAGGACAGGAAACCTGGGTCAGCAAGAGACCCAGTACTTC.

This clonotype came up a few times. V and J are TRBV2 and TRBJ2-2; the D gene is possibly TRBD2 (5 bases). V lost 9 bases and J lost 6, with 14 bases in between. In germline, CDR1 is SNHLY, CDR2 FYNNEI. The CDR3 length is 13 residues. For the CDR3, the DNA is TGTGCCAGTCACCGCGGGTTCGCCGGGGAGCTGTTTTTT. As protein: CASHRGFAGELFF.

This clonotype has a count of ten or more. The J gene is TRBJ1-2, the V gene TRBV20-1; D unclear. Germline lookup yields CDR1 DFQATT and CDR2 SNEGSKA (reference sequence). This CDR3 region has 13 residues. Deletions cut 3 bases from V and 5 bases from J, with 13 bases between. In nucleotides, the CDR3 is TGCAGTGCTAGGATACTCCTCGGGTATGGCTACACCTTC. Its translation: CSARILLGYGYTF.

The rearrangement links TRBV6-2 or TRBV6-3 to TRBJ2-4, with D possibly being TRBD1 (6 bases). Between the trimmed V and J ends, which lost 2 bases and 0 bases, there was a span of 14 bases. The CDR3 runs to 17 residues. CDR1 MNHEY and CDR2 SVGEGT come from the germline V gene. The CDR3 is CASSYGRQVLAKNIQYF. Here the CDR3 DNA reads TGTGCCAGCAGTTACGGCCGACAGGTTCTAGCCAAAAACATTCAGTACTTC.

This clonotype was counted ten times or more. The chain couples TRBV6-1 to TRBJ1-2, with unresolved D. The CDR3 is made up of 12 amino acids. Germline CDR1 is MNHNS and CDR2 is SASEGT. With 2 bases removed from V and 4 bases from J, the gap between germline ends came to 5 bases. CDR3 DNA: TGTGCCAGCAGTGAAACGGTCTATGGCTACACCTTC. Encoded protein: CASSETVYGYTF.

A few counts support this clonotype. The CDR3: CSARGYLPPYEQYF. As DNA, the CDR3 is TGCAGTGCTAGAGGGTACCTACCCCCTTACGAGCAGTACTTC. The chain has TRBV20-1 and TRBJ2-7, with D unclear. The CDR3 sequence is 14 residues long. The germline CDR1 and CDR2 sequences are DFQATT and SNEGSKA (reference sequence). V lost 1 base to trimming and J lost 4 bases, with 14 bases between them.

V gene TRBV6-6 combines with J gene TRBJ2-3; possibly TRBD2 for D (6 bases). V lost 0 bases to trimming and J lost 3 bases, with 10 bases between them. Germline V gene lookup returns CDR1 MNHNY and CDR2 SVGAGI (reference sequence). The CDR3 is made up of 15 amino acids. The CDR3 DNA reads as TGTGCCAGCAGTTACTCGATTCTAGCGACAGATACGCAGTATTTT. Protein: CASSYSILATDTQYF.

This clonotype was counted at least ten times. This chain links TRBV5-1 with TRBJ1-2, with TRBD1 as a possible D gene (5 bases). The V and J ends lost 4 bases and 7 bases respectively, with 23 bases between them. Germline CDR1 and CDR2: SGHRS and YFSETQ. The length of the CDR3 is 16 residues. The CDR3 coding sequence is TGCGCCAGCAGCGCTTCGACGACAGCCACGAGTCGTGGCTACACCTTC. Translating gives CASSASTTATSRGYTF.